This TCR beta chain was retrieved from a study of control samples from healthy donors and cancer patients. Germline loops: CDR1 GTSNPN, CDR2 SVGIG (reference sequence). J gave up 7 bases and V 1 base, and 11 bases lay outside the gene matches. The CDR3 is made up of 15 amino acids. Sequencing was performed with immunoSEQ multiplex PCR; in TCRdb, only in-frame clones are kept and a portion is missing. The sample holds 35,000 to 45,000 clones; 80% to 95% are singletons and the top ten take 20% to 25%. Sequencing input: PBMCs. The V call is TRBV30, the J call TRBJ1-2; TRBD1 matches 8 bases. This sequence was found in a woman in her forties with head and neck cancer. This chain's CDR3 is CAWSAPTGVRGGYTF. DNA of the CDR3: TGTGCCTGGAGTGCCCCGACAGGGGTTAGAGGTGGCTACACCTTC. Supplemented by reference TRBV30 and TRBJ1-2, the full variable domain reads SQTIHQWPATLVQPVGSPLSLECTVEGTSNPNLYWYRQAAGRGLQLLFYSVGIGQISSEVPQNLSASRPQDRQFILSSKKLLLSDSGFYLCAWSAPTGVRGGYTFGSGTRLTVV.